The 5 T cell receptor beta chains presented below share a single source sample, sequenced in a study of T-cell reconstitution after alpha-beta-depleted transplantation in children. Unique molecular identifiers were built into the TCRbeta library. TCRdb used MiXCR to reprocess the PCR reads, holding one entry per CDR3 protein. The sample consists of more than 400,000 distinct CDR3 sequences, roughly 43% of them appearing once. This specimen was PBMCs, taken before TCRalphabeta/CD19-depleted stem cell transplant. These TCRs come from a girl aged 2-10 years with aplastic anemia, due to receive a stem cell transplant.

V gene TRBV11-2 combines with J gene TRBJ2-5; 9 nucleotides match TRBD2. V gave up 1 base and J gave up 6 bases; unmatched junction bases: 6. CDR3 size: 15 residues. In germline, CDR1 is SGHAT, CDR2 FQNNGV. The CDR3 DNA reads as TGTGCCAGCAGCTTAGGGCGGGAGGGCCGAAAGACCCAGTACTTC. This translates into CASSLGREGRKTQYF.

The gene calls are TRBV18 and TRBJ1-1; D not certain. V was pared by 6 bases and J by 1 base, with 12 bases between. Per the germline V gene, CDR1 is KGHSH and CDR2 is LQKENI. This CDR3 region has 14 residues. CDR3 region: CASSLKSENTEAFF. The DNA for the CDR3 is TGTGCCAGCTCCCTCAAAAGCGAGAACACTGAAGCTTTCTTT.

The V and J genes are TRBV25-1 and TRBJ1-1, with 12 bases identical to TRBD1. V was clipped by 3 bases and J by 1 base; unmatched bases: 6. In germline, CDR1 is MGHDK, CDR2 SYGVNS. The length of the CDR3 is 17 residues. The CDR3 loop is CASSEGQGARGNTEAFF. DNA of the CDR3: TGTGCCAGCAGTGAGGGACAGGGGGCGCGGGGGAACACTGAAGCTTTCTTT.

This sequence joins TRBV29-1 and TRBJ1-1; weak D call: TRBD1 (6 bases). The V end was cut by 4 bases, the J end by 1 base, with 16 bases between. CDR3 length: 15 amino acids. Germline values: CDR1 SQVTM, CDR2 ANQGSEA. The CDR3 loop is CSVGGGQRENTEAFF. CDR3 in DNA: TGCAGCGTTGGAGGGGGGCAACGGGAGAACACTGAAGCTTTCTTT.

This chain connects TRBV20-1 to TRBJ2-3; D is tentatively TRBD1 or TRBD2 (5 bases each). The germline gives CDR1 DFQATT, CDR2 SNEGSKA (reference sequence). V was trimmed by 8 bases and J by 1 base, leaving 10 bases between them. The CDR3 extends over 12 amino acids. The CDR3 DNA reads as TGCAGTCCGGGGCGCGGCACAGATACGCAGTATTTT. Protein: CSPGRGTDTQYF.